The following is a T cell receptor (beta chain) sequence with its context. Its antigen is not known. The sample comes from a study of T cell responses to AZD1222 COVID-19 vaccine. Overall study context: Recipients boosted at about 4 weeks or about 12 weeks are pooled. General observations from the study: Females made up more of the donors, who were largely white British, and clonal diversity may have come out too low. Spike as a whole was targeted by vaccine-associated CD4 TCRs, dominant at 160-218 and 743-854. Once two AZD1222 doses were given, Spike-specific TCR breadth and depth went up.

TCRdb's copy holds only in-frame clones and misses some; the assay was immunoSEQ multiplex PCR. The sample shows tens of thousands of clones, around 90% of them seen only once. The V and J ends lost 8 bases and 2 bases respectively, with 4 bases between them. Germline loops: CDR1 MNHEY, CDR2 SVGAGI. CDR3 length equals 12 residues. The clonotype was recovered from an adult in good health. The source material was peripheral blood, sampled on day 0 of AZD1222 vaccination. The genes are TRBV6-5 and TRBJ1-6; the D is unclear. The CDR3 protein is CASVAYNSPLHF. The CDR3 DNA follows: TGTGCCAGCGTGGCCTATAATTCACCCCTCCACTTT.